This is a list of T cell receptor beta chains from one sample in a study of blood T cell repertoires in COVID-19. The protocol was immunoSEQ multiplex PCR, while the TCRdb copy is restricted to in-frame clones and leaves out a portion. The repertoire holds 100,000 or so clones, with roughly 78% as singletons. The sample consisted of peripheral blood. The origin of the receptors is a woman older than 75 with acute or convalescent COVID-19. Both conserved end residues are part of each CDR3. The order of the fields is J gene, clone size, V gene, D gene, CDR3 DNA, CDR3 protein. A D gene is named only where the DNA matches it firmly. The size entry is marked missing in some rows and otherwise reads once, few, many or a size class.

TRBJ1-1 - TRBV3-1/TRBV3-2 - TGTGCCAGCAGCCGTACAGGGACCACTGAAGCTTTCTTT CASSRTGTTEAFF
TRBJ2-7 - TRBV10-3 TRBD1 TGTGCCATCATGGAGACAGGGAACTACGAGCAGTACTTC CAIMETGNYEQYF
TRBJ2-3 - TRBV7-2 TRBD2 TGTGCCAGCAGCCCAGGACTAGCGGGGGTTACGCAGTATTTT CASSPGLAGVTQYF
TRBJ1-5 - TRBV6-5 TRBD1 TGTGCCAGCAGTCACCAGGGGGCTGGGCAGCCCCAGCATTTT CASSHQGAGQPQHF
TRBJ2-7 - TRBV7-6 TRBD2 TGTGCCAGCAGCTTAGGGCTAGCGGGGGGTACCTACGAGCAGTACTTC CASSLGLAGGTYEQYF
TRBJ2-1 - TRBV2 TRBD2 TGTGCCAGCAGGTTACTAGCGGGGGCCCACAATGAGCAGTTCTTC CASRLLAGAHNEQFF
TRBJ1-2 few TRBV2 - TGTGCCAGCAGTGAGACCCGCGGAGGCTTCTATGGCTACACCTTC CASSETRGGFYGYTF
TRBJ1-6 - TRBV6-5 - TGTGCCAGCGGCCTCTCCTATAATTCACCCCTCCACTTT CASGLSYNSPLHF
TRBJ1-2 few TRBV28 - TGTGCCAGCAGTTTATCGAGGACAGAGAACTATGGCTACACCTTC CASSLSRTENYGYTF
TRBJ1-4 - TRBV5-1 - TGCGCCAGCAGCAGAACGGACAGAGAAAAACTGTTTTTT CASSRTDREKLFF
TRBJ2-1 few TRBV6-4 - TGTGCCAGCAGTGAGACAGCCTACAATGAGCAGTTCTTC CASSETAYNEQFF
TRBJ2-6 - TRBV15 TRBD1 TGTGCCACCAGCAGGGATCGACAGGGGTCGTCTGGGGCCAACGTCCTGACTTTC CATSRDRQGSSGANVLTF
TRBJ1-1 - TRBV7-9 TRBD1 TGTGCCAGCAGCCGTACGACAGGGGTGAACACTGAAGCTTTCTTT CASSRTTGVNTEAFF
TRBJ2-7 - TRBV6-5 TRBD1 TGTGCCAGCACCCTAGGGGGGACAGGCACCTACGAGCAGTACTTC CASTLGGTGTYEQYF
TRBJ2-4 few TRBV11-2 TRBD1 TGTGCCAGCAGCAACCTCAGGGGGCAGGGCATTCAGTACTTC CASSNLRGQGIQYF
TRBJ1-2 - TRBV10-3 TRBD1 TGTGCCATCAAAGGGACAGGGTCGAATGGCTACACCTTC CAIKGTGSNGYTF
TRBJ1-2 medium-sized TRBV12-5 TRBD1 TGTGCTATAGGAGAGACAGGGGCGGGCTACACCTTC CAIGETGAGYTF
TRBJ1-5 - TRBV7-2 - TGTGCCAGCAGCCCGGGCAGAGGACGGGGAAATCAGCCCCAGCATTTT CASSPGRGRGNQPQHF
TRBJ1-1 - TRBV4-2 - TGTGCCAGCAGCCCCAGGGTAGGGTTGAACACTGAAGCTTTCTTT CASSPRVGLNTEAFF
TRBJ2-2 - TRBV6-5 - TGTGCCAGCAGTCGAGCGAACACCGGGGAGCTGTTTTTT CASSRANTGELFF
TRBJ2-2 - TRBV18 TRBD1 TGTGCCAGCTCACCAGGACAGGGCGTCTTCACCGGGGAGCTGTTTTTT CASSPGQGVFTGELFF
TRBJ2-1 - TRBV28 TRBD2 TGTGCCAGCAGTAAATGGCTAGCGGGGGGGCGCACTGAGCAGTTCTTC CASSKWLAGGRTEQFF